The 8 T cell receptor beta chains reported below all come from one sample, sequenced in a study of shared clonotypes between healthy human individuals. Data came from immunoSEQ multiplex PCR; TCRdb stores just in-frame clones and leaves some out. Of 470,000 or so clones in the sample, roughly 80% were seen once. Sequenced input: PBMCs. The receptors originated from a woman aged 40-49 years in good health. Some clones in this sample may be carry-over from other donors' samples.

This rearrangement joins TRBV5-1 to TRBJ2-2; a weak D match, TRBD2 (6 bases). Germline lookup yields CDR1 SGHRS and CDR2 YFSETQ. CDR3 length: 15 amino acids. Trimming removed 3 bases from V and 1 base from J, with 10 bases in between. The CDR3 sequence is CASSSGTQNTGELFF. CDR3 nucleotides: TGCGCCAGCAGCTCCGGGACTCAGAACACCGGGGAGCTGTTTTTT. The full variable domain, in which reference TRBV5-1 and TRBJ2-2 provide the parts outside the CDR3, is KAGVTQTPRYLIKTRGQQVTLSCSPISGHRSVSWYQQTPGQGLQFLFEYFSETQRNKGNFPGRFSGRQFSNSRSEMNVSTLELGDSALYLCASSSGTQNTGELFFGEGSRLTVL.

The J gene is TRBJ1-5, the V gene TRBV28, with TRBD1 matching 7 bases. The germline V gene has CDR1 MDHEN and CDR2 SYDVKM. The CDR3 loop spans 15 amino acids. The junction had 5 bases not matched to a gene; V was cut back by 6 bases and J by 0 bases. In DNA form, the CDR3 reads TGTGCCAGCAGACGACAGGGCTATAGCAATCAGCCCCAGCATTTT. Amino acids: CASRRQGYSNQPQHF.

Of note for this clone: With a much larger clone just one base away, this may be a read error. In the same sample, other DNA sequences code for this CDR3. V and J are TRBV14 and TRBJ2-3; 7 nucleotides agree with TRBD2. The CDR3 totals 17 residues. Germline CDR1 and CDR2: SGHDN and FVKESK. As DNA, the CDR3 is TGTGCAAGCAGCCAATATGGATTAGCGGGTGCCACAGATACGCAGTATTTT. This translates into CASSQYGLAGATDTQYF. Complete variable domain (other parts from reference TRBV14 and TRBJ2-3): EAGVTQFPSHSVIEKGQTVTLRCDPISGHDNLYWYRRVMGKEIKFLLHFVKESKQDESGMPNNRFLAERTGGTYSTLKVQPAELEDSGVYFCASSQYGLAGATDTQYFGPGTRLTVL.

Details on this clone: A far bigger clonotype differs at one base, so this is likely a read error. The sample carries other DNA sequences with the same CDR3. The V gene is TRBV7-9, the J gene TRBJ1-2; D unresolved. This CDR3 spans 12 amino acids. Per the germline V gene, CDR1 is SEHNR and CDR2 is FQNEAQ (reference sequence). The CDR3: CASSLGGFWAHF. The CDR3 DNA reads as TGTGCCAGCAGCTTAGGAGGGTTCTGGGCCCACTTC.

Concerning this clone itself: The likely explanation is a read error, given a far larger clone one base away. The chain recombines TRBV4-2 with TRBJ1-1, with 8 bases fitting TRBD1. Germline CDR1 LGHNA, CDR2 YNFKEQ. CDR3 size: 14 residues. This chain's CDR3 is CASSQGLDSQGALF. The CDR3 nucleotides are TGTGCCAGCAGCCAAGGCCTGGACAGCCAGGGGGCTTTATTT.

CDR3 DNA: TGTGCCAGCTCACCTCTTCAGGGAGAGACCCAGTACTTC. Translation gives CASSPLQGETQYF. The chain uses TRBV18 and TRBJ2-5; maybe TRBD1 (5 bases). CDR1 is KGHSH and CDR2 is LQKENI in the germline V gene. The CDR3 has 13 residues. Trimming cost V 3 bases and J 4 bases, with 9 bases left between them.

The chain employs TRBV4-2 and TRBJ2-4, with D unresolved. CDR3 length: 14 amino acids. Looked up from germline, CDR1 is LGHNA and CDR2 is YNFKEQ. The V gene lost 3 bases and the J gene lost 0 bases, with 6 bases spanning the gap. CDR3: CASSQIRAKNIQYF. The CDR3 DNA sequence: TGTGCCAGCAGCCAGATTAGAGCCAAAAACATTCAGTACTTC.

The J gene is TRBJ1-4, the V gene TRBV28, with D possibly matching TRBD1 (6 bases). V was clipped by 5 bases and J by 0 bases, with 16 bases between them. The V gene's germline CDR1 is MDHEN and CDR2 SYDVKM. The CDR3 runs to 17 residues. CDR3 nucleotides: TGTGCCAGCAGTCCCGGGGGGGGCTGGGCAACTAATGAAAAACTGTTTTTT. Its translation is CASSPGGGWATNEKLFF.